The TCR beta chain under discussion was sequenced for a study of blood T cell repertoires in COVID-19. Looking at the study overall: Researchers got acute and convalescent COVID-19 samples from the United States, Italy and Spain.

Per the authors' pipeline: By means of reference gene primer amplification, nucleated cell counts were estimated. The protocol was immunoSEQ multiplex PCR, while the TCRdb copy is restricted to in-frame clones and leaves out a portion. V and J calls and clone size are as listed in that table; D and trimming were resolved from the DNA. The sample records roughly 290,000 clones, 70% to 90% being singletons. Germline V gene data show CDR1 as SNHLY and CDR2 as FYNNEI. CDR3 length: 15 residues. Trimming removed 4 bases from V and 6 bases from J, with 17 bases in between. Seattle patient enrollment occurred during active infection, with longitudinal follow-up thereafter.

The sample comprised peripheral blood. The V gene is TRBV2, the J gene TRBJ2-3, with a tentative D call TRBD2 (5 bases). This TCR was recovered from a human donor with COVID-19, enrolled during active disease. The donor label of this sample is uncertain. CDR3 residues: CASSVVEGVDDTQYF. Here the CDR3 DNA reads TGTGCCAGCAGTGTGGTTGAGGGAGTGGATGATACGCAGTATTTT.